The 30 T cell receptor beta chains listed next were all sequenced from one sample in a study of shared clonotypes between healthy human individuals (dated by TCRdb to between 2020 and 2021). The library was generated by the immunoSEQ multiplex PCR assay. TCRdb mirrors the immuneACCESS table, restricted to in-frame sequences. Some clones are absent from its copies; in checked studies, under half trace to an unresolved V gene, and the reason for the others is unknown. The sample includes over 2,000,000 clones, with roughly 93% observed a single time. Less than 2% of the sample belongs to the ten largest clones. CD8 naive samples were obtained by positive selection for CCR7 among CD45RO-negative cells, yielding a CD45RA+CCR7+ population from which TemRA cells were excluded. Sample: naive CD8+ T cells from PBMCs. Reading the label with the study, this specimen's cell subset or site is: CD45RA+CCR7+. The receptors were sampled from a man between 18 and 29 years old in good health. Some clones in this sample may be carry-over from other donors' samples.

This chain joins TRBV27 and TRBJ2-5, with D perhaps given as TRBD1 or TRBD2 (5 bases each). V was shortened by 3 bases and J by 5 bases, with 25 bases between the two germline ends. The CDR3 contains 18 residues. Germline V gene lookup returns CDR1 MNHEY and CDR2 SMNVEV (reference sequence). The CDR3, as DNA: TGTGCCAGCAGTTTGGGACCTCAGGGTCCCGTCATCCGGGAGACCCAGTACTTC. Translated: CASSLGPQGPVIRETQYF.

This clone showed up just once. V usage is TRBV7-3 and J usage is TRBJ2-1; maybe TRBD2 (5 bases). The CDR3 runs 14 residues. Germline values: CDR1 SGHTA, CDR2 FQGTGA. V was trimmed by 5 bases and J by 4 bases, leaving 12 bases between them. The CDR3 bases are TGTGCCAGCAGCCCGACAAGGACTTACAATGAGCAGTTCTTC. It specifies CASSPTRTYNEQFF.

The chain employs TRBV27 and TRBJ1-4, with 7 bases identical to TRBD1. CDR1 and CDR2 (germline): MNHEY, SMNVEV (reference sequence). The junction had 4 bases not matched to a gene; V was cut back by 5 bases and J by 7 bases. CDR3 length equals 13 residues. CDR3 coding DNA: TGTGCCAGCAGTATTCAGGGGGGTGAAAAACTGTTTTTT. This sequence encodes CASSIQGGEKLFF.

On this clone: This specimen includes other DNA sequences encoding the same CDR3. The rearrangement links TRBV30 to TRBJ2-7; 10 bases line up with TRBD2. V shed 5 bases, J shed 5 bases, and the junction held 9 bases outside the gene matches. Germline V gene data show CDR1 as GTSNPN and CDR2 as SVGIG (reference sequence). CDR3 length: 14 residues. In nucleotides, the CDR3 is TGTGCCTGGGTCCCTAGCGGGAGCGTCCACGAGCAGTACTTC. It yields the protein CAWVPSGSVHEQYF.

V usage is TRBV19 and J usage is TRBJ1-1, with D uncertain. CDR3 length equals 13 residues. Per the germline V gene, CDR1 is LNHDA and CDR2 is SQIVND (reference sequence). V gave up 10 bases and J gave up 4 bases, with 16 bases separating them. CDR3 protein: CATAEAVVTEAFF. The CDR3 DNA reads TGTGCCACCGCAGAGGCCGTTGTCACTGAAGCTTTCTTT.

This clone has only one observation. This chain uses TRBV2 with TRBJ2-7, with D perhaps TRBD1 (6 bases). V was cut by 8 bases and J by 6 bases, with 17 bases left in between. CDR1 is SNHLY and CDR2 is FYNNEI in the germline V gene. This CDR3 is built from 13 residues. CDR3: CASVGAGLGEQYF. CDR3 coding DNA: TGTGCCAGCGTGGGGGCAGGGTTGGGCGAGCAGTACTTC.

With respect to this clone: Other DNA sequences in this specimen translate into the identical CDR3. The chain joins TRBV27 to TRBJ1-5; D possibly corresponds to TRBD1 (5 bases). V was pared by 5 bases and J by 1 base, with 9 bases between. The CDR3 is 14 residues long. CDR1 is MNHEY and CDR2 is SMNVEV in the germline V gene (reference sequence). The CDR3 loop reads CASSTGGSNQPQHF. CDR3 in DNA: TGTGCCAGCAGTACCGGGGGGAGCAATCAGCCCCAGCATTTT.

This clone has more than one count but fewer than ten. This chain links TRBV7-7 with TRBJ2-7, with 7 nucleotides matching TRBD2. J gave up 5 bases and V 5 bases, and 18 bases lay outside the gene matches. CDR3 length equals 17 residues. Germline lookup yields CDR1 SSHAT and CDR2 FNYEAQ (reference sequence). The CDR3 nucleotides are TGTGCCAGCAGCCCCTCCCCAGCTAGCGGCCCAACGGACGAGCAGTACTTC. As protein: CASSPSPASGPTDEQYF.

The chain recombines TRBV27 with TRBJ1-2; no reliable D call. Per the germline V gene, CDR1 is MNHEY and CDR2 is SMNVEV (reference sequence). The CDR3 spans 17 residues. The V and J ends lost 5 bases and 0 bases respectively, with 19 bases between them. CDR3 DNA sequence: TGTGCCAGCAGTCCGGCACCCCCGGTTTCAGCTAACTATGGCTACACCTTC. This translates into CASSPAPPVSANYGYTF.

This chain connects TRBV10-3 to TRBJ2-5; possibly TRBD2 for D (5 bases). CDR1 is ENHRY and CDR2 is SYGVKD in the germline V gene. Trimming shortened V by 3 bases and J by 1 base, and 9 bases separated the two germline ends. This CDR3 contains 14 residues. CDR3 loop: CAISDRGGQETQYF. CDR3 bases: TGTGCCATCAGTGACCGGGGTGGCCAAGAGACCCAGTACTTC.

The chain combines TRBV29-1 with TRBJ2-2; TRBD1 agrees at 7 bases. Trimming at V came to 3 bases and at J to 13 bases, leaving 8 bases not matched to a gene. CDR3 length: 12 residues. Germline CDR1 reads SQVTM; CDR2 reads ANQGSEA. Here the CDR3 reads CSVETGPGWLFF. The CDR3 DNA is TGCAGCGTTGAGACAGGGCCGGGTTGGCTGTTTTTT.

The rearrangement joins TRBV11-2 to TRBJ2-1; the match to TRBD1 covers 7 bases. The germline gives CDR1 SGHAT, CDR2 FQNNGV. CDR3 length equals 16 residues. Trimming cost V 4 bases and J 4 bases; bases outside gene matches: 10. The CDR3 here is CASSYNRDRTYNEQFF. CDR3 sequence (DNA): TGTGCCAGCAGCTACAACCGGGACAGAACTTACAATGAGCAGTTCTTC.

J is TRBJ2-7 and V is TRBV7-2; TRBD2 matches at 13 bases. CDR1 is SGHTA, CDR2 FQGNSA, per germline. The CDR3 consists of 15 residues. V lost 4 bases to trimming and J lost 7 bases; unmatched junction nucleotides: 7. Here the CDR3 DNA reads TGTGCCAGCAGCTCACGGACTAGCGGGAGCGGAGAGCAGTACTTC. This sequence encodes CASSSRTSGSGEQYF.

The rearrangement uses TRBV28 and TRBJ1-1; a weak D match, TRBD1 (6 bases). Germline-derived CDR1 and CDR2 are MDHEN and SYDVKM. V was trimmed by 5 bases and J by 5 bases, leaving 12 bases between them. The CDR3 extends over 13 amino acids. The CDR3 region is CASSNRAGTEAFF. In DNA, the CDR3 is TGTGCCAGCAGTAACAGGGCGGGGACTGAAGCTTTCTTT.

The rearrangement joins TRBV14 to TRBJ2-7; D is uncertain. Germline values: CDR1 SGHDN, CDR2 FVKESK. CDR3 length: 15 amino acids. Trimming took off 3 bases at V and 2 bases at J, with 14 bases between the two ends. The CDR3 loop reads CASSHQARSTYEQYF. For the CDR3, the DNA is TGTGCCAGCAGCCACCAGGCGAGATCTACCTACGAGCAGTACTTC.

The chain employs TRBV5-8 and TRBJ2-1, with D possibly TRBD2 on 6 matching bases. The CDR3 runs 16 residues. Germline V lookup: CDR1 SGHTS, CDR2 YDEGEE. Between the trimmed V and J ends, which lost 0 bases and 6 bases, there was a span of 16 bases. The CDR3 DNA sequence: TGTGCCAGCAGCTTGGAAGCGATTCCCGGGGGCAATGAGCAGTTCTTC. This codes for CASSLEAIPGGNEQFF. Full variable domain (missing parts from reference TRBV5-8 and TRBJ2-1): EAGVTQSPTHLIKTRGQQATLRCSPISGHTSVYWYQQALGLGLQFLLWYDEGEERNRGNFPPRFSGRQFPNYSSELNVNALELEDSALYLCASSLEAIPGGNEQFFGPGTRLTVL.

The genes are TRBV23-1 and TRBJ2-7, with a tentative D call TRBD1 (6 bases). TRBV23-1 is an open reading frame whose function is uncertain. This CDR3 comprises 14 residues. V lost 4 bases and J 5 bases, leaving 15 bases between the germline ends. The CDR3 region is CASSPGVRWDEQYF. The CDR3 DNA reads TGCGCCAGCAGTCCAGGGGTGAGGTGGGACGAGCAGTACTTC.

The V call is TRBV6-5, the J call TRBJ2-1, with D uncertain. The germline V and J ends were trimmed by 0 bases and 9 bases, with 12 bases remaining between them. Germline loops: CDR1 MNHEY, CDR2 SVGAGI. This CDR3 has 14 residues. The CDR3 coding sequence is TGTGCCAGCAGTTACTCAGGCGGTACGGCTGAGCAGTTCTTC. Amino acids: CASSYSGGTAEQFF.

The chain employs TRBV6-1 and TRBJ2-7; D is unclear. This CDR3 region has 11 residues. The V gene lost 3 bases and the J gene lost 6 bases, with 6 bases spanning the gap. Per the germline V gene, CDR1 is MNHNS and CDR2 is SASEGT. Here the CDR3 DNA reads TGTGCCAGCAGTGAGTGGTTCGAGCAGTACTTC. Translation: CASSEWFEQYF.

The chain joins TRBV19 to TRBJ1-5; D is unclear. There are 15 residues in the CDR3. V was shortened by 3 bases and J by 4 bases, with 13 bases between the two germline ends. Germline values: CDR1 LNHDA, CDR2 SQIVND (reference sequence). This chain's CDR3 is CASSMMIVSNQPQHF. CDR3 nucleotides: TGTGCCAGTAGTATGATGATCGTGAGTAATCAGCCCCAGCATTTT.

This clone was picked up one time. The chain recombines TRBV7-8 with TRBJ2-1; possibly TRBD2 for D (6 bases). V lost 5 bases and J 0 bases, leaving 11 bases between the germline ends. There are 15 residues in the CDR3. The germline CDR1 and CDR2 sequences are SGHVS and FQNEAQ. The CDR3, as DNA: TGTGCCAGCAGCGAGGACGGGAGCTCCTACAATGAGCAGTTCTTC. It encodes CASSEDGSSYNEQFF.

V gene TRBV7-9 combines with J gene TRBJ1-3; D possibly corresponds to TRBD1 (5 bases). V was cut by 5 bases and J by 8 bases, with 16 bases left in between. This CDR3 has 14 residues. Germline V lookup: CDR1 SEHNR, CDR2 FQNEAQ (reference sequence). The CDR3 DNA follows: TGTGCCAGCAGCCCCAACGGGGGTAAGGACACCATATATTTT. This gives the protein CASSPNGGKDTIYF.

The chain's CDR3 is CASSRRPGRISTDTQYF. CDR3 sequence (DNA): TGTGCCAGCAGTCGCCGTCCGGGACGAATTAGCACAGATACGCAGTATTTT. This chain uses TRBV28 with TRBJ2-3, with D perhaps given as TRBD1 or TRBD2 (5 bases each). The V gene's germline CDR1 is MDHEN and CDR2 SYDVKM. Trimming shortened V by 5 bases and J by 0 bases, and 18 bases separated the two germline ends. The CDR3 length is 17 residues.

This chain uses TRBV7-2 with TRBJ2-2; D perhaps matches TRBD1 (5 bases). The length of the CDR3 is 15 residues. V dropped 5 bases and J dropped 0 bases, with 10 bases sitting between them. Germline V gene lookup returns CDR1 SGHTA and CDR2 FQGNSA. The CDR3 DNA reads TGTGCCAGCAGCCCGTGGACAACGAACACCGGGGAGCTGTTTTTT. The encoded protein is CASSPWTTNTGELFF.

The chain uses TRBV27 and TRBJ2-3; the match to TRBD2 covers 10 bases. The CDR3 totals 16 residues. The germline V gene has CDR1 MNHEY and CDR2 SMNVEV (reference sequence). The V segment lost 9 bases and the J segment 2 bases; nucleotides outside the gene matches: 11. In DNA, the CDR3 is TGTGCCAGTTACATAAGAGCGGGAGGGCCCACAGATACGCAGTATTTT. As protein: CASYIRAGGPTDTQYF.

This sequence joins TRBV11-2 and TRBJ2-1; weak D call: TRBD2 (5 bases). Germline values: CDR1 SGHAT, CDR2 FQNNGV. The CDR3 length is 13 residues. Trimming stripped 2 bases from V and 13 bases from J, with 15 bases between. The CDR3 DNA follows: TGTGCCAGCAGCTTACCGTGGCTAGCCGAACAGTTCTTC. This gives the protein CASSLPWLAEQFF. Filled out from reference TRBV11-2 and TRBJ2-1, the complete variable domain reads EAGVAQSPRYKIIEKRQSVAFWCNPISGHATLYWYQQILGQGPKLLIQFQNNGVVDDSQLPKDRFSAERLKGVDSTLKIQPAKLEDSAVYLCASSLPWLAEQFFGPGTRLTVL.

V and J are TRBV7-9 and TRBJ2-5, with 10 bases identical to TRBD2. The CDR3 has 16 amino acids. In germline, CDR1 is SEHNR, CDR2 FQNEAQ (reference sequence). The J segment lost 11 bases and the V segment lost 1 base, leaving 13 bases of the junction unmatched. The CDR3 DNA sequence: TGTGCCAGCAGCTTAGGTCTAGCGGGAGCCCCTGGGGAGCAGTACTTC. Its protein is CASSLGLAGAPGEQYF.

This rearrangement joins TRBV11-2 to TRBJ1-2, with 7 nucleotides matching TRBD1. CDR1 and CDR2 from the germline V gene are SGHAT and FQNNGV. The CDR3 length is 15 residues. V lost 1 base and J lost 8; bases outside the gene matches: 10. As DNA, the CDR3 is TGTGCCAGCAGCTTAGTGAGGGGGCCCCAACGGGGCTACACCTTC. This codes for CASSLVRGPQRGYTF.

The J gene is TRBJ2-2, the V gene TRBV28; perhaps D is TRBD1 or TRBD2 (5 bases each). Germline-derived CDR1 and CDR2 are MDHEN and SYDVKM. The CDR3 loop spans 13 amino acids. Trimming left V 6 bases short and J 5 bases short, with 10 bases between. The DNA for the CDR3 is TGTGCCAGCAGCGGGACCGAGACCGGGGAGCTGTTTTTT. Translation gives CASSGTETGELFF.

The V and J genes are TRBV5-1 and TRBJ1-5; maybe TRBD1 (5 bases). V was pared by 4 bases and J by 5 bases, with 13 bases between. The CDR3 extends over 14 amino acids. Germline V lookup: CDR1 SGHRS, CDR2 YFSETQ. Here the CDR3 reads CASSPHGGDQPQHF. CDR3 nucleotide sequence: TGCGCCAGCAGCCCCCATGGGGGGGATCAGCCCCAGCATTTT.